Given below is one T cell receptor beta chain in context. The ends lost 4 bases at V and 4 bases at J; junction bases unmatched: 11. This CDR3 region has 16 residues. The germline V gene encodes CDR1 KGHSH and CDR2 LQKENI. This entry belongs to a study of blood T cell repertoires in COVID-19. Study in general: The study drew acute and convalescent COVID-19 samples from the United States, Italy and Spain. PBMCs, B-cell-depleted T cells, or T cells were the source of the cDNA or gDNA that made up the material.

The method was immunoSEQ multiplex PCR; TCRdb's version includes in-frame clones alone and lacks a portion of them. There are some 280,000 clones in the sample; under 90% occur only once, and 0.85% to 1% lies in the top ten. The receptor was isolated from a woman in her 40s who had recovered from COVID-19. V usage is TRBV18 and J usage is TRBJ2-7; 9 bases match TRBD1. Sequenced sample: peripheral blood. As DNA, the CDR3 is TGTGCCAGCTCACTCCCACCGGGACAGGGCGCTTACGAGCAGTACTTC. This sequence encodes CASSLPPGQGAYEQYF.